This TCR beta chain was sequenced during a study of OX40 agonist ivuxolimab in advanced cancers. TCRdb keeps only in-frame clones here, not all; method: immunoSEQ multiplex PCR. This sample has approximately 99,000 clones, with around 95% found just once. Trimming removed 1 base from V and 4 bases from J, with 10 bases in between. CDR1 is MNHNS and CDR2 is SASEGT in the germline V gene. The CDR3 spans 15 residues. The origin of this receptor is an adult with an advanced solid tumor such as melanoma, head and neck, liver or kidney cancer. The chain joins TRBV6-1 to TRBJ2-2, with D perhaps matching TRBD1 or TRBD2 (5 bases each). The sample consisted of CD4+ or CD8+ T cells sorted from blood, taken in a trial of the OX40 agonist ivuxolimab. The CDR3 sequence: CASSEGGAPTGELFF. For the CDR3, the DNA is TGTGCCAGCAGTGAAGGAGGGGCCCCCACCGGGGAGCTGTTTTTT.